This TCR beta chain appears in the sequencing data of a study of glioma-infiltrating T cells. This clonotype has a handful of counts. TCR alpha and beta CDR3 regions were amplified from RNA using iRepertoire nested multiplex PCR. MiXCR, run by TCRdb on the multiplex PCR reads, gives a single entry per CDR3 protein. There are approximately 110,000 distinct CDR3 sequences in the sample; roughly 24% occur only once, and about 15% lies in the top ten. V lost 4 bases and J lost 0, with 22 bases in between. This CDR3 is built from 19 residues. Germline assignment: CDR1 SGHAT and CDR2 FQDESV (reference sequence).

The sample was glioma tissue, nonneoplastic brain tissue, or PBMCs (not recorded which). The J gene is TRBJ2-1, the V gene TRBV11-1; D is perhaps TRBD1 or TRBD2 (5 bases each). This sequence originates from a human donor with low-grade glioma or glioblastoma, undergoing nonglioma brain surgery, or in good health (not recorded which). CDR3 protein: CASSSQAGRRLSSYNEQFF. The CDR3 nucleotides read TGTGCCAGCAGCTCCCAAGCAGGGAGACGATTGAGCTCCTACAATGAGCAGTTCTTC.